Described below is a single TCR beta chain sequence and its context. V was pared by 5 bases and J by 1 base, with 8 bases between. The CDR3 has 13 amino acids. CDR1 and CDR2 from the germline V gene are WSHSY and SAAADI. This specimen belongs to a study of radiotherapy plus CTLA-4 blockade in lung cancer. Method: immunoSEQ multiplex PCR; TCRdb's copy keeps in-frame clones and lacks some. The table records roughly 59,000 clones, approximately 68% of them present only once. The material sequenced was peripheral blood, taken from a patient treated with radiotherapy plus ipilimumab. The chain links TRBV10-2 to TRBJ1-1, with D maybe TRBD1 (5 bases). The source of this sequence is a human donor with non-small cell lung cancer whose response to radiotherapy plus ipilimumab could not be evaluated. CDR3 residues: CASSFQGNTEAFF. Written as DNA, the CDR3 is TGCGCCAGCAGTTTTCAGGGGAACACTGAAGCTTTCTTT.